The rows below give T cell receptor beta chains drawn from one sample of a study of breast tumors, draining lymph nodes, adjacent tissues. TCRdb redid the calling of the multiplex PCR reads with MiXCR, one entry per CDR3 protein. The sample holds about 11,000 distinct CDR3 sequences, around 34% seen once. Input material: breast tumor tissue. The receptor source for this set is a female donor with breast cancer. Some clones in this sample may be carry-over from other donors' samples. The CDR3 runs from the conserved cysteine through the conserved F or W. A D gene is named only where the DNA matches it firmly. The size of a clone is reported for some rows only, either as once, few or many, or as a class for expanded clones.

J gene | clone size | D gene | V gene | CDR3 DNA | CDR3 protein
TRBJ1-4 | many | - | TRBV19 | TGTGCCAGTAGTATATTGGAGTTCAACAGTAAACTGTTTTTT | CASSILEFNSKLFF
TRBJ2-1 | - | - | TRBV2 | TGTGCCAGCAGTGAATGGTCTGAGCAGTTCTTC | CASSEWSEQFF
TRBJ2-7 | - | TRBD2 | TRBV2 | TGTGCCAGCATGGCTAGCGGGGCTTTGACCTACGAGCAGTACTTC | CASMASGALTYEQYF
TRBJ1-2 | - | - | TRBV5-1 | TGCGCCAGCAGCTTGGTTCAGGGGAGTGGCTACACCTTC | CASSLVQGSGYTF
TRBJ2-7 | many | TRBD2 | TRBV28 | TGTGCCAGCAGTTCCATCACACTAGCGGGGAAATACGAGCAGTACTTC | CASSSITLAGKYEQYF
TRBJ2-2 | many | TRBD2 | TRBV19 | TGTGCCAGTAGTCTGCTAGCGGGGGCCGGGGAGCTGTTTTTT | CASSLLAGAGELFF
TRBJ2-2 | - | - | TRBV12-3/TRBV12-4 | TGTGCCAGCAGTTCAAAGTCTGCGGGAATCACCGGGGAGCTGTTTTTT | CASSSKSAGITGELFF
TRBJ2-1 | medium-sized | TRBD1 | TRBV6-4 | TGTGCCAGCAGTGGGACAGGGGGCTACAATGAGCAGTTCTTC | CASSGTGGYNEQFF
TRBJ2-1 | - | TRBD2 | TRBV20-1 | TGCAGTGCTAGCACTGGACTAGCGGGAGGGGGTGAGCAGTTCTTC | CSASTGLAGGGEQFF
TRBJ1-6 | medium-sized | - | TRBV7-8 | TGTGCCAGCAGCTTGGTTGGGGCTGGGCCCCTCCACTTT | CASSLVGAGPLHF
TRBJ2-7 | medium-sized | - | TRBV7-8 | TGTGCCAGCAGCTTAGGGGTTGGGGAGCAGTACTTC | CASSLGVGEQYF
TRBJ2-1 | many | TRBD2 | TRBV7-8 | TGTGCCAGCAGCTTATTAGCGGGAGGGTTATCCTACAATGAGCAGTTCTTC | CASSLLAGGLSYNEQFF
TRBJ2-1 | - | TRBD2 | TRBV7-2 | TGTGCCAGCAGCTTAGGATTATCTGGCGGGAGGGCCTTCGCCTACAATGAGCAGTCCTTC | CASSLGLSGGRAFAYNEQSF
TRBJ2-5 | many | - | TRBV5-1 | TGCGCCAGCAGCCTGGGGGGGGGGCACGAGACCCAGTACTTC | CASSLGGGHETQYF
TRBJ2-1 | medium-sized | - | TRBV12-3/TRBV12-4 | TGTGCCAGCAGCCTCGACGGGGGCCTCTACAATGAGCAGTTCTTC | CASSLDGGLYNEQFF
TRBJ2-1 | - | TRBD2 | TRBV12-3/TRBV12-4 | TGTGCCAGCAGCAATCAGCGGGAACCTGACAATGAGCAGTTCTTC | CASSNQREPDNEQFF
TRBJ2-1 | - | - | TRBV7-9 | TGTGCCAGCAGCTTAGCGGGGGGTAATGAGCAGTTCTTC | CASSLAGGNEQFF
TRBJ2-5 | many | TRBD1 | TRBV20-1 | TGCAGTGCTAGAGTTGGGACAGGGTTTTCAAGGGCAGAGACCCAGTACTTC | CSARVGTGFSRAETQYF
TRBJ2-2 | - | - | TRBV6-5 | TGTGCCAGCACCCGGCGGGCGGGACTGCTGAACACCGGGGAGCTGTTTTTT | CASTRRAGLLNTGELFF
TRBJ2-1 | many | - | TRBV9 | TGTGCCAGCAGCGGAGACAATGAGCAGTTCTTC | CASSGDNEQFF
TRBJ2-7 | once | - | TRBV13 | TGTGCCAGCAGCCAGGGACCCAGGACTGGTGAGCAGTACTTC | CASSQGPRTGEQYF
TRBJ2-7 | many | TRBD2 | TRBV27 | TGTGCCAGCAGTTTATCCAGCGGGGGCTACGAGCAGTACTTC | CASSLSSGGYEQYF
TRBJ1-4 | many | - | TRBV6-1 | TGTGCCAGTCGGGCTCGAAGGGATTCCCAAAAACTGTTTTTT | CASRARRDSQKLFF
TRBJ2-7 | medium-sized | - | TRBV19 | TGTGCCAGTAGTCCGGGGTTCAGGTACGAGCAGTACTTC | CASSPGFRYEQYF
TRBJ2-1 | - | - | TRBV7-7 | TGTGCTAGCAGCTTAGACGGGCAGGCAAACAATGAGCAGTTCTTC | CASSLDGQANNEQFF
TRBJ2-1 | medium-sized | - | TRBV20-1 | TGCAGTGCTAGAGATCGGGGTAGCGGCCGCTCCTACAATGAGCAGTTCTTC | CSARDRGSGRSYNEQFF
TRBJ2-1 | - | TRBD1 | TRBV28 | TGTGCCAGCAGACGACAGGGGGGCGATGGCAATGAGCAGTTCTTC | CASRRQGGDGNEQFF
TRBJ1-2 | many | TRBD1 | TRBV10-3 | TGTGCCATCAGTGATTTGACAGGGGGCGGCGGCTACACCTTC | CAISDLTGGGGYTF
TRBJ2-5 | many | TRBD1 | TRBV12-3/TRBV12-4 | TGTGCCAGCACACAGGGGCTTCAAGAGACCCAGTACTTC | CASTQGLQETQYF
TRBJ2-2 | - | TRBD1 | TRBV7-2 | TGTGCCAGCAGCCCGGACAGGGGCGGGGAGCTGTTTTTT | CASSPDRGGELFF
TRBJ2-1 | - | - | TRBV15 | TGTGGCGCAGGGAGCTCCTACAATGAGCAGTTCTTC | CGAGSSYNEQFF
TRBJ2-3 | many | - | TRBV6-4 | TGTGCCAGCAGTGACTCCCGGGGTGGTGCCGTGGATACGCAGTATTTT | CASSDSRGGAVDTQYF
TRBJ2-1 | many | - | TRBV28 | TGTGCCAGCAGAGCCCGGGACGGGTGGGGTAATGAGCAGTTCTTC | CASRARDGWGNEQFF
TRBJ2-5 | medium-sized | - | TRBV7-2 | TGTGCCAGCAGCTTAGTAGTTTTTTCAAGGGAGACCCAGTACTTC | CASSLVVFSRETQYF
TRBJ2-1 | medium-sized | TRBD1 | TRBV7-9 | TGTGCCAGCAGCTTATCCAGACAGGGGGCTTACAATGAGCAGTTCTTC | CASSLSRQGAYNEQFF
TRBJ2-1 | - | - | TRBV6-1 | TGTGCCAGCAGTGAATTAGTGTATGAGCAGTTCTTC | CASSELVYEQFF
TRBJ2-7 | many | - | TRBV6-1 | TGTGCCAGCAGTGGTAGACAGGTATCCTACGAGCAGTACTTC | CASSGRQVSYEQYF
TRBJ1-3 | many | - | TRBV20-1 | TGCAGTGCTAGAGATGCTGGAAACACCATATATTTT | CSARDAGNTIYF
TRBJ2-7 | many | - | TRBV28 | TGTGCCAGCAGCTACCAGCAATCCTACGAGCAGTACTTC | CASSYQQSYEQYF
TRBJ2-7 | many | TRBD2 | TRBV30 | TGTGCCTGGAGTAAACTAGCGCCCCTCGAGCAGTACTTC | CAWSKLAPLEQYF
TRBJ2-2 | many | - | TRBV20-1 | TGCAGTGCTCGTTGGGGAGGGGGCAAGAGCGGGGAGCTGTTTTTT | CSARWGGGKSGELFF
TRBJ1-5 | many | - | TRBV6-1 | TGTGCCAGCAGCCAAGGGGCAGGGGTCGGTCAGCCCCAGCATTTT | CASSQGAGVGQPQHF
TRBJ1-5 | many | TRBD1 | TRBV20-1 | TGCAGTGCCCAGGACAGGGTAAGCAATCAGCCCCAGCATTTT | CSAQDRVSNQPQHF